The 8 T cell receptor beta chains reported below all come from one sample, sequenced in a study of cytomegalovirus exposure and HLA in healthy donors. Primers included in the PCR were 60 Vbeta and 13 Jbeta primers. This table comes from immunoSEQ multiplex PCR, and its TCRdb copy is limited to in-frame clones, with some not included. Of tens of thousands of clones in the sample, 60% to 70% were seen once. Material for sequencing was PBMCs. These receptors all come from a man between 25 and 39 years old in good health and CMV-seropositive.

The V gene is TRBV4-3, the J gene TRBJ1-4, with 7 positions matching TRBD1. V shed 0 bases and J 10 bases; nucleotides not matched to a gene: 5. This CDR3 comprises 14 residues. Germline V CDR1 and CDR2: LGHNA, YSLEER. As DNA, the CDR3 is TGCGCCAGCAGCCAAGATCAGGGGGGAGGAAAACTGTTTTTT. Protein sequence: CASSQDQGGGKLFF.

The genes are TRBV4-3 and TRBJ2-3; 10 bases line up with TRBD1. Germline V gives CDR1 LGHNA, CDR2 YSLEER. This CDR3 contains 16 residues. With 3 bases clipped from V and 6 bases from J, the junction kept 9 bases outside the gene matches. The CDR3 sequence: CASSQGGDRGRDTQYF. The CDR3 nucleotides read TGCGCCAGCAGCCAGGGGGGGGACAGGGGCAGGGATACGCAGTATTTT.

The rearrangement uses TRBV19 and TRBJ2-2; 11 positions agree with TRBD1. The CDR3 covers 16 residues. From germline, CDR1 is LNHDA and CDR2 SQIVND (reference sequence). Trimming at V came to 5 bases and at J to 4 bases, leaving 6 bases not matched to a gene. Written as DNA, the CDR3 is TGTGCCAGTAGTCCGGGACAGGGGGTAAGCACCGGGGAGCTGTTTTTT. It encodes CASSPGQGVSTGELFF.

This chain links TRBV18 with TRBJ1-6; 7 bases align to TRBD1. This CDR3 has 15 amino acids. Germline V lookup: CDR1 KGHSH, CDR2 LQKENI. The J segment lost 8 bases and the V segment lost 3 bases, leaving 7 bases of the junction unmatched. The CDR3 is CASSPTGQDDSPLHF. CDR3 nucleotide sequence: TGTGCCAGCTCACCCACCGGACAGGACGATTCACCCCTCCACTTT.

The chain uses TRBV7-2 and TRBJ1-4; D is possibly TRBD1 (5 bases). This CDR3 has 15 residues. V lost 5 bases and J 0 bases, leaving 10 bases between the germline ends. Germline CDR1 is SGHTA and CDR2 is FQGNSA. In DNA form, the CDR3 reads TGTGCCAGCAGCCCATGGGGCGCAACTAATGAAAAACTGTTTTTT. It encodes CASSPWGATNEKLFF. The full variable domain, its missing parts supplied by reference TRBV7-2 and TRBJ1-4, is GAGVSQSPSNKVTEKGKDVELRCDPISGHTALYWYRQSLGQGLEFLIYFQGNSAPDKSGLPSDRFSAERTGGSVSTLTIQRTQQEDSAVYLCASSPWGATNEKLFFGSGTQLSVL.

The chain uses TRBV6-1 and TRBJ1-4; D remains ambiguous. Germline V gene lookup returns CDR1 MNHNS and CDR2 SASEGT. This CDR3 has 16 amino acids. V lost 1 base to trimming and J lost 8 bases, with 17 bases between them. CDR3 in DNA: TGTGCCAGCAGTGAAGTCCCACTATCAGCGGGCGAAAAACTGTTTTTT. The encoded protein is CASSEVPLSAGEKLFF.

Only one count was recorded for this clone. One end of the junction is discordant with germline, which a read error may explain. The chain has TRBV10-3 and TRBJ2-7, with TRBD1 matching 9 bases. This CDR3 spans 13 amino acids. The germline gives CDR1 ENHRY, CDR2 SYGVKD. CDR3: CAISADRGYERYF. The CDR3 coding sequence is TGTGCCATCAGTGCGGACAGGGGCTACGAGCGGTACTTC.

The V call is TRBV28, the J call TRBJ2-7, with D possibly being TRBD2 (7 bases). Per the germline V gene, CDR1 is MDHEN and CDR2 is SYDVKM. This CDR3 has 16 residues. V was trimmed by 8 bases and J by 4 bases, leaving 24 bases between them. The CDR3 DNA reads TGTGCCAGCGGAGGGGGGGGCTCGGTACTAATATACGAGCAGTACTTC. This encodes CASGGGGSVLIYEQYF. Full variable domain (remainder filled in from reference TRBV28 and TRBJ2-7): DVKVTQSSRYLVKRTGEKVFLECVQDMDHENMFWYRQDPGLGLRLIYFSYDVKMKEKGDIPEGYSVSREKKERFSLILESASTNQTSMYLCASGGGGSVLIYEQYFGPGTRLTVT.